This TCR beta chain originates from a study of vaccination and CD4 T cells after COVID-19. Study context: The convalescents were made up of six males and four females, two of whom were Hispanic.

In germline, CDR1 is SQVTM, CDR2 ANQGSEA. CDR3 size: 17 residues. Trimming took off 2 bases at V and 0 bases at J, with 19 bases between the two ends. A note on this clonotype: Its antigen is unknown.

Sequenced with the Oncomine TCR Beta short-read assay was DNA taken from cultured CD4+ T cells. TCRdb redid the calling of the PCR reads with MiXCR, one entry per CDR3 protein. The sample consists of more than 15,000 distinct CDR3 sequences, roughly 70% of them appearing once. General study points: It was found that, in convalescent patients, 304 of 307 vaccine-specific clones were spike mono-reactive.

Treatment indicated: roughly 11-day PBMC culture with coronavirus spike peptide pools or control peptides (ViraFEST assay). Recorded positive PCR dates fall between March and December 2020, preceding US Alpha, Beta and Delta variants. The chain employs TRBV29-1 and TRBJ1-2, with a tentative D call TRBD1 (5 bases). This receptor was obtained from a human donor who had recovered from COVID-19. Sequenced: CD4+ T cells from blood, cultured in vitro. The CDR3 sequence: CSVERGMGRRTNYGYTF. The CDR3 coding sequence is TGCAGCGTTGAAAGAGGGATGGGGCGAAGAACTAACTATGGCTACACCTTC. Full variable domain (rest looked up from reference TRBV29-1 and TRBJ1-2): SAVISQKPSRDICQRGTSLTIQCQVDSQVTMMFWYRQQPGQSLTLIATANQGSEATYESGFVIDKFPISRPNLTFSTLTVSNMSPEDSSIYLCSVERGMGRRTNYGYTFGSGTRLTVV.